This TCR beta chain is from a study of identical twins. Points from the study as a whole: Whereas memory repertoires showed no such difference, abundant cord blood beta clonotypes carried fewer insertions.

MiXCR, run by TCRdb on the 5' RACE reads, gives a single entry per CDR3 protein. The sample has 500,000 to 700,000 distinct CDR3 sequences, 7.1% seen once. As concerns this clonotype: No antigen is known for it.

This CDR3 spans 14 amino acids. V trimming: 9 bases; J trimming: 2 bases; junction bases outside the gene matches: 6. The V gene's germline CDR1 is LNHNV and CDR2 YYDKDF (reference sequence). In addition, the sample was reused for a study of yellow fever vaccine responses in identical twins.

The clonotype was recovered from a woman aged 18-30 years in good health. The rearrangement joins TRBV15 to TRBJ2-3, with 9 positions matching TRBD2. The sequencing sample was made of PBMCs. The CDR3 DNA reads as TGTGCCACGGGGGCGGGAGGGAACACAGATACGCAGTATTTT. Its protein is CATGAGGNTDTQYF.